This T cell receptor (beta chain) was recorded in a study of blood T cells in healthy people across ages. A second PCR of 7 to 11 cycles used a sample-barcoded 5' primer and a J-beta primer mix. TCRdb itself ran the 5' RACE reads through MiXCR, one entry per CDR3 protein. Among around 1,500,000 distinct CDR3 sequences listed, 35% to 45% were seen once. With 3 bases removed from V and 3 bases from J, the gap between germline ends came to 12 bases. The CDR3 spans 15 residues. In germline, CDR1 is MNHEY, CDR2 SVGAGI. PBMCs numbering at least 6 million were isolated per sample. This TCR came from a woman under 30 in good health. The sample was blood. The chain combines TRBV6-5 with TRBJ2-1; D remains ambiguous. CDR3 coding DNA: TGTGCCAGCAGTTATCTCCCCGGGCACTACAATGAGCAGTTCTTC. It encodes CASSYLPGHYNEQFF.